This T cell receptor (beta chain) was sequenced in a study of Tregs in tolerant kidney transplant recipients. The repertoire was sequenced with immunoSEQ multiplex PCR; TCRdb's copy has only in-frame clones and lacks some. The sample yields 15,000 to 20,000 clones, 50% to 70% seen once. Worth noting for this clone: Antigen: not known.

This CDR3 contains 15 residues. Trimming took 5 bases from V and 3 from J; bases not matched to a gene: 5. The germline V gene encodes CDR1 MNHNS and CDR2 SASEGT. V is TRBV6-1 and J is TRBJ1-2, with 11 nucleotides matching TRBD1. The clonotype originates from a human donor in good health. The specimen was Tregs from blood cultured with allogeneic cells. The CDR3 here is CASSMGTGGYYGYTF. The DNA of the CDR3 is TGTGCCAGCAGTATGGGGACAGGGGGTTACTATGGCTACACCTTC.